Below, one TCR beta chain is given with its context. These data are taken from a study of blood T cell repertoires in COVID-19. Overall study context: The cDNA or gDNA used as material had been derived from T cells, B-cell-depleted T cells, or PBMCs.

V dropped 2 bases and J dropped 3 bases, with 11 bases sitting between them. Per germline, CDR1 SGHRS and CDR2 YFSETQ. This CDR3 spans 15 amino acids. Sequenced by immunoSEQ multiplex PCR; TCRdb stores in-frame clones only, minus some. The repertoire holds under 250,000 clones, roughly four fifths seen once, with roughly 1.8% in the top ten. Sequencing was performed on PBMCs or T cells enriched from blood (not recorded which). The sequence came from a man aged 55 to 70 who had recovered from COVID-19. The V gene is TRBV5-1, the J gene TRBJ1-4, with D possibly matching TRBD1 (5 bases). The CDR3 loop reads CASSFSGDSNEKLFF. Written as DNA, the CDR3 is TGCGCCAGCAGCTTTTCGGGGGATTCTAATGAAAAACTGTTTTTT. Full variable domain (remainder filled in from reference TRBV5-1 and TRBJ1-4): KAGVTQTPRYLIKTRGQQVTLSCSPISGHRSVSWYQQTPGQGLQFLFEYFSETQRNKGNFPGRFSGRQFSNSRSEMNVSTLELGDSALYLCASSFSGDSNEKLFFGSGTQLSVL.